The 27 T cell receptor beta chains reported below all come from one sample, sequenced in a study of human T cells and chemical hapten exposure. TCRdb redid the calling of the RACE reads with MiXCR, one entry per CDR3 protein. Counted here are 50,000 to 60,000 distinct CDR3 sequences, about an eighth occurring once; the ten biggest clones make up 2.4%. Regarding time point: patch test 3, about 24 weeks after DPC sensitization. Described treatment: therapeutic diphenylcyclopropenone sensitization with weekly scalp DPC. Specimen: whole blood, collected in connection with sensitization to the hapten diphenylcyclopropenone (DPC). The source of these receptors is a man aged 30 to 45 with alopecia areata. Some clones in this sample may be carry-over from other donors' samples.

This clonotype was observed many times. The chain employs TRBV11-2 and TRBJ2-7; TRBD1 aligns across 8 bases. V shed 4 bases and J 2 bases; nucleotides not matched to a gene: 4. Germline CDR1 and CDR2: SGHAT and FQNNGV. This CDR3 has 14 amino acids. DNA of the CDR3: TGTGCCAGCAGCTCCGCAGGGGGCCCCTACGAGCAGTACTTC. Amino acid sequence: CASSSAGGPYEQYF.

This clonotype was seen ten or more times. The chain links TRBV5-1 to TRBJ2-1; perhaps TRBD2 as D (5 bases). Germline V gene sequence: CDR1 SGHRS, CDR2 YFSETQ. Trimming left V 1 base short and J 3 bases short, with 14 bases between. This CDR3 has 16 residues. The CDR3 spells CASSLLGAGNYNEQFF. CDR3 nucleotide sequence: TGCGCCAGCAGCTTGCTAGGCGCGGGCAACTACAATGAGCAGTTCTTC.

This clonotype was recorded at least ten times. This chain joins TRBV29-1 and TRBJ2-1; 8 bases align to TRBD1. The CDR3 runs 15 residues. CDR1 and CDR2 from the germline V gene are SQVTM and ANQGSEA. The V gene end was trimmed by 6 bases and the J gene end by 0 bases; junction bases not matched to a gene: 7. CDR3 protein: CSVTGVPSSYNEQFF. CDR3 bases: TGCAGCGTGACAGGGGTTCCGAGCTCCTACAATGAGCAGTTCTTC.

The CDR3 loop is CASSQDGPPLPGEQYF. Here the CDR3 DNA reads TGTGCCAGCAGCCAAGATGGTCCTCCCCTCCCAGGGGAGCAGTACTTC. The chain employs TRBV3-1 and TRBJ2-7, with D tentatively TRBD1 (5 bases). The CDR3 consists of 16 residues. Germline values: CDR1 LGHDT, CDR2 YNNKEL (reference sequence). V was pared by 0 bases and J by 7 bases, with 19 bases between.

The chain is built from TRBV6-1 and TRBJ2-7; TRBD1 matches 8 bases. This CDR3 comprises 16 residues. The V segment lost 0 bases and the J segment 5 bases; nucleotides outside the gene matches: 9. Germline V gene lookup returns CDR1 MNHNS and CDR2 SASEGT. CDR3 amino acids: CASSEAPDRAVHEQYF. The CDR3 region has the DNA TGTGCCAGCAGTGAAGCCCCGGACAGGGCTGTCCACGAGCAGTACTTC.

This clonotype was seen many times. V is TRBV6-2 or TRBV6-3 and J is TRBJ2-7, with a tentative D call TRBD2 (5 bases). The CDR3 is 12 residues long. Germline V gene data show CDR1 as MNHEY and CDR2 as SVGEGT. V gave up 8 bases and J gave up 0 bases, with 8 bases separating them. The CDR3 is CASSGSSYEQYF. In DNA form, the CDR3 reads TGTGCCAGCTCGGGGTCCTCCTACGAGCAGTACTTC.

This clonotype has a count of ten or more. The chain recombines TRBV5-4 with TRBJ1-5; the D gene is possibly TRBD1 (5 bases). This CDR3 contains 15 residues. Trimming removed 4 bases at V and 1 base at J, with 12 bases between. Germline V gene lookup returns CDR1 SGHNT and CDR2 YYREEE (reference sequence). In nucleotides, the CDR3 is TGTGCCAGCAGCGGGGCCCTGGGGAGCAATCAGCCCCAGCATTTT. This translates into CASSGALGSNQPQHF.

The rearrangement joins TRBV12-3 or TRBV12-4 to TRBJ2-5; D is perhaps TRBD1 (5 bases). V lost 1 base, J lost 6 bases, and 6 bases lay in between. The CDR3 has 12 residues. CDR3 region: CASSLGTQTQYF. The CDR3, as DNA: TGTGCCAGCAGTTTAGGGACACAGACCCAGTACTTC.

This clonotype occurred many times. This chain joins TRBV24-1 and TRBJ1-5; 8 nucleotides agree with TRBD1. CDR3 length equals 15 residues. Unmatched junction bases numbered 3, after V lost 4 bases and J lost 2 bases. CDR1 is KGHDR and CDR2 is SFDVKD in the germline V gene. The CDR3 bases are TGTGCCACCAGTGAGGCGGGACAGGGCAATCAGCCCCAGCATTTT. This codes for CATSEAGQGNQPQHF.

The table lists this clonotype with a few counts. The V gene is TRBV7-7, the J gene TRBJ1-1; D is unclear. The CDR3 is made up of 13 amino acids. V dropped 3 bases and J dropped 1 base, with 6 bases sitting between them. The germline CDR1 and CDR2 sequences are SSHAT and FNYEAQ (reference sequence). Written as DNA, the CDR3 is TGTGCCAGCAGCTTCGGAGAGAACACTGAAGCTTTCTTT. Translated: CASSFGENTEAFF.

This rearrangement joins TRBV5-1 to TRBJ1-1, with D hard to call. Germline assignment: CDR1 SGHRS and CDR2 YFSETQ. This CDR3 is built from 12 residues. Trimming left V 4 bases short and J 8 bases short, with 12 bases between. This CDR3 reads CASSGTSEEAFF. The CDR3 DNA is TGCGCCAGCAGCGGAACTTCAGAAGAAGCTTTCTTT.

The rearrangement links TRBV4-3 to TRBJ2-1; 9 bases line up with TRBD2. The germline CDR1 and CDR2 sequences are LGHNA and YSLEER. The CDR3 has 16 residues. V lost 0 bases and J lost 6; bases outside the gene matches: 6. As DNA, the CDR3 is TGCGCCAGCAGCCAAGATGAGCGGGGGGCTATCAATGAGCAGTTCTTC. Translated: CASSQDERGAINEQFF.

J is TRBJ2-5 and V is TRBV20-1, with no clear D. The length of the CDR3 is 12 residues. Per the germline V gene, CDR1 is DFQATT and CDR2 is SNEGSKA (reference sequence). V lost 3 bases and J lost 7, with 12 bases in between. CDR3 nucleotides: TGCAGTGCTAGGTCACCAACTGGGACCCAGTACTTC. This sequence encodes CSARSPTGTQYF.

A few counts support this clonotype. This rearrangement joins TRBV4-2 to TRBJ2-2; 10 bases are a match to TRBD2. Germline values: CDR1 LGHNA, CDR2 YNFKEQ. CDR3 length: 17 amino acids. The trim removed 0 bases at V and 4 bases at J, leaving 5 bases unmatched. The CDR3, as DNA: TGTGCCAGCAGCCAAGATCTTAGCGGGGGGACCACCGGGGAGCTGTTTTTT. Amino acids: CASSQDLSGGTTGELFF.

This clonotype was counted many times. The chain uses TRBV6-2 or TRBV6-3 and TRBJ2-7; the D is unclear. Trimming shortened V by 7 bases and J by 2 bases, and 12 bases separated the two germline ends. CDR3 size: 13 residues. CDR1 and CDR2 (germline): MNHEY, SVGEGT. CDR3 loop: CASNLPGTYEQYF. CDR3 coding DNA: TGTGCCAGCAACCTGCCAGGTACCTACGAGCAGTACTTC.

The rearrangement joins TRBV20-1 to TRBJ2-1; TRBD2 matches at 12 bases. The J segment lost 0 bases and the V segment lost 3 bases, leaving 6 bases of the junction unmatched. The length of the CDR3 is 17 residues. The germline V gene has CDR1 DFQATT and CDR2 SNEGSKA (reference sequence). CDR3 protein: CSASTSGGRSSYNEQFF. The CDR3, as DNA: TGCAGTGCTAGTACTAGCGGGGGGAGGAGCTCCTACAATGAGCAGTTCTTC.

This clonotype was found many times. The rearrangement links TRBV11-3 to TRBJ1-1, with unresolved D. This CDR3 comprises 13 residues. With 3 bases removed from V and 1 base from J, the gap between germline ends came to 6 bases. Germline CDR1 reads SGHNT; CDR2 reads YENEEA. As DNA, the CDR3 is TGTGCCAGCAGCTTTTACAGGAACACTGAAGCTTTCTTT. Protein sequence: CASSFYRNTEAFF.

This clonotype was found many times. The chain employs TRBV6-1 and TRBJ2-1; weak D call: TRBD2 (5 bases). CDR1 MNHNS and CDR2 SASEGT come from the germline V gene. With 3 bases removed from V and 0 bases from J, the gap between germline ends came to 12 bases. This CDR3 has 16 amino acids. This CDR3 reads CASSELAGSSYNEQFF. CDR3 bases: TGTGCCAGCAGTGAGCTGGCGGGTAGCTCCTACAATGAGCAGTTCTTC.

This clonotype was seen more than once but under ten times. The J gene is TRBJ1-6, the V gene TRBV20-1, with D possibly matching TRBD1 (5 bases). The germline V and J ends were trimmed by 6 bases and 4 bases, with 13 bases remaining between them. This CDR3 comprises 14 residues. Per germline, CDR1 DFQATT and CDR2 SNEGSKA (reference sequence). CDR3 amino acids: CSAPPGRYNSPLHF. The CDR3 nucleotides are TGCAGTGCCCCTCCGGGACGGTATAATTCACCCCTCCACTTT.

This clonotype has only a few counts. This chain links TRBV28 with TRBJ1-4; TRBD1 aligns across 9 bases. Germline lookup yields CDR1 MDHEN and CDR2 SYDVKM. The CDR3 is made up of 15 amino acids. J lost 5 bases, V lost 5 bases, and 6 bases had no gene match. CDR3 sequence (DNA): TGTGCCAGCAGTATTCCGACAGGGGGAAATGAAAAACTGTTTTTT. It is translated as CASSIPTGGNEKLFF.

This clonotype was found many times. The chain carries TRBV2 and TRBJ1-1, with D uncertain. Trimming shortened V by 6 bases and J by 4 bases, and 15 bases separated the two germline ends. The CDR3 contains 14 residues. Germline V gene sequence: CDR1 SNHLY, CDR2 FYNNEI. CDR3 nucleotides: TGTGCCAGCAGCCGCCGGCGGCCGGGCACTGAAGCTTTCTTT. This translates into CASSRRRPGTEAFF.

This clonotype was recorded at least ten times. V is TRBV28 and J is TRBJ1-3, with D unclear. Germline V gives CDR1 MDHEN, CDR2 SYDVKM. The CDR3 extends over 16 amino acids. V dropped 3 bases and J dropped 0 bases, with 12 bases sitting between them. The CDR3 sequence is CASSFPPEGSGNTIYF. The CDR3 bases are TGTGCCAGCAGTTTCCCGCCCGAGGGCTCTGGAAACACCATATATTTT. Complete variable domain (other parts from reference TRBV28 and TRBJ1-3): DVKVTQSSRYLVKRTGEKVFLECVQDMDHENMFWYRQDPGLGLRLIYFSYDVKMKEKGDIPEGYSVSREKKERFSLILESASTNQTSMYLCASSFPPEGSGNTIYFGEGSWLTVV.

Many counts were recorded for this clonotype. The gene calls are TRBV28 and TRBJ1-5, with TRBD1 identical over 8 bases. This CDR3 region has 15 residues. V dropped 2 bases and J dropped 7; count of bases not matched to a gene: 7. Germline V gives CDR1 MDHEN, CDR2 SYDVKM. The CDR3 DNA sequence: TGTGCCAGCAGTTTAGGGGGAACAGGGGGGCAGCCCCAGCATTTT. Its translation: CASSLGGTGGQPQHF.

This clonotype was observed many times. Here the CDR3 DNA reads TGTGCCAGCAGCTTGTGGGAAAACACCATATATTTT. This encodes CASSLWENTIYF. This chain connects TRBV5-5 to TRBJ1-3; D gene ambiguous. CDR1 is SGHKS and CDR2 is YYEKEE in the germline V gene (reference sequence). V lost 1 base and J lost 6, with 5 bases in between. The CDR3 contains 12 residues.

This chain connects TRBV28 to TRBJ2-7; D possibly corresponds to TRBD2 (6 bases). The V and J ends lost 6 bases and 6 bases respectively, with 18 bases between them. The CDR3 is 14 amino acids. Per the germline V gene, CDR1 is MDHEN and CDR2 is SYDVKM. This chain's CDR3 is CASSRTGDRREQYF. The CDR3, as DNA: TGTGCCAGCAGCCGAACGGGGGACCGACGCGAGCAGTACTTC.

The rearrangement uses TRBV6-6 and TRBJ1-5; weak D call: TRBD1 (6 bases). V was shortened by 2 bases and J by 1 base, with 12 bases between the two germline ends. The CDR3 consists of 16 residues. Germline V CDR1 and CDR2: MNHNY, SVGAGI (reference sequence). The CDR3 sequence is CASSYPDDRSNQPQHF. DNA for the CDR3: TGTGCCAGCAGTTACCCTGACGACAGGAGCAATCAGCCCCAGCATTTT.

This clonotype appeared a few times. The chain employs TRBV27 and TRBJ2-7, with a tentative D call TRBD1 (6 bases). V lost 5 bases and J lost 2, with 10 bases in between. CDR3 length: 13 residues. Germline loops: CDR1 MNHEY, CDR2 SMNVEV (reference sequence). The CDR3 DNA reads TGTGCCAGCAGTCCTGACAGGACCTACGAGCAGTACTTC. Protein sequence: CASSPDRTYEQYF.